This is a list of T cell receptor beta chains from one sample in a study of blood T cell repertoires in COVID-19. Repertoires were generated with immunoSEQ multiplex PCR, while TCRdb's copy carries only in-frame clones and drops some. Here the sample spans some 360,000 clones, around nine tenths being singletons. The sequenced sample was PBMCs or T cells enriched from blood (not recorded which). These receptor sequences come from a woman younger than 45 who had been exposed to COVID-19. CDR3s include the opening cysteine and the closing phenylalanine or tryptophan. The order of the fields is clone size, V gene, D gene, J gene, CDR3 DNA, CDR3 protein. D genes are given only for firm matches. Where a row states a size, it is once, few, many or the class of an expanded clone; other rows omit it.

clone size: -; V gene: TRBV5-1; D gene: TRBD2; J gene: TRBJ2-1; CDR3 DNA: TGCGCCAGCAGCTCAATGGGACTAGCTCTGTTAAGCTCCTACAATGAGCAGTTCTTC; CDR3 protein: CASSSMGLALLSSYNEQFF
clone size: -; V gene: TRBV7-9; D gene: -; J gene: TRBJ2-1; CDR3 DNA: TGTGCCAGCAGCGGTACTCGTGGGGGCAGGGACAATGAGCAGTTCTTC; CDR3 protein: CASSGTRGGRDNEQFF
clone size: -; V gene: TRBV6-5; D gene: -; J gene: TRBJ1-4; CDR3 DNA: TGTGCCAGCAGTTACGGCGGTCAGCCCGAAAAACTGTTTTTT; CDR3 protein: CASSYGGQPEKLFF
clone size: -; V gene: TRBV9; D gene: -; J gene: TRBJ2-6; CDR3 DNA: TGTGCCAGCAGCGGGGGCACACTCGGGGCCAACGTCCTGACTTTC; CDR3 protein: CASSGGTLGANVLTF
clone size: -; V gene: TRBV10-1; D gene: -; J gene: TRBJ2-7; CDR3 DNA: TGCGCCAGCAGTGAGTCTAGGTGGGACGGATTGGGACTGGGCTACGAGCAGTACTTC; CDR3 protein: CASSESRWDGLGLGYEQYF
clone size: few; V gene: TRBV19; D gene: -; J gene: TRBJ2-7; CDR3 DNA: TGTGCCAGTAGTACAGGGGCCGCTTCGATCTTC; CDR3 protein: CASSTGAASIF
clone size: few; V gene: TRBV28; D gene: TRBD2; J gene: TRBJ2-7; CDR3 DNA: TGTGCCAGCAGCCAAGGGACTAGCGGGATTTTCTCCTACGAGCAGTACTTC; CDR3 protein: CASSQGTSGIFSYEQYF
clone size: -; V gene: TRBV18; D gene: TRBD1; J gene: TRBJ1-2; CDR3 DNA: TGTGCCAGCTCACCAATTGGACAGGGGGACTATGGCTACACCTTC; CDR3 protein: CASSPIGQGDYGYTF
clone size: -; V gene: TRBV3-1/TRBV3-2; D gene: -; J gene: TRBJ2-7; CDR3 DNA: TGTGCCAGCAGCCAAGATGCGGCCCGGGAGCAGTACTTC; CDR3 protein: CASSQDAAREQYF
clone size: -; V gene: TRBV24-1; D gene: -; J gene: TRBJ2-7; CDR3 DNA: TGTGCCACCAGTGACCCCGGCGAGGGTACCTACGAGCAGTACTTC; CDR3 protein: CATSDPGEGTYEQYF
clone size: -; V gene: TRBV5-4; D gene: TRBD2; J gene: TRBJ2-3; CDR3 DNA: TGTGCCAGCAGCTCCGGGACTAGCCTAAGCACAGATACGCAGTATTTT; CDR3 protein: CASSSGTSLSTDTQYF
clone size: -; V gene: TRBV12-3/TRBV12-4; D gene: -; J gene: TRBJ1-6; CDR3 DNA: TGTGCCAGCAGTTTAGCGCTAGTTTCACCCCTCCACTTT; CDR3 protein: CASSLALVSPLHF
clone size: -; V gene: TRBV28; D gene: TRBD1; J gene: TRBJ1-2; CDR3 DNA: TGTGCCAGCACAGGGGGCGCCGTCAAGCATGGCTACACCTTC; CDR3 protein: CASTGGAVKHGYTF
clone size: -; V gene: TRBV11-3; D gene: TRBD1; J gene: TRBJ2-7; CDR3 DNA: TGTGCCAGCAGCTTCGCCTGGGGACAGAACTCCTACGAGCAGTACTTC; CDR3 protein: CASSFAWGQNSYEQYF
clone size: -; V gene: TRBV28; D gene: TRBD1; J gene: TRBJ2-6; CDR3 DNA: TGTGCCAGCAAGGTCCCCTCAATACCCCGGACAGGGGGGCCGGGGGTCCTGACTTTC; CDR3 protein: CASKVPSIPRTGGPGVLTF
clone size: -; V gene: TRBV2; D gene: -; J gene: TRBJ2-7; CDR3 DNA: TGTGCCAGCAAAGAGCCAGGGGGGAAAACCTACGAGCAGTACTTC; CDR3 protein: CASKEPGGKTYEQYF
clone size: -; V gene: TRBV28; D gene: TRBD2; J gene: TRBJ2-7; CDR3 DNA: TGTGCCAGCAGGGTAGCGGGAGTGCGAGAGCAGTACTTC; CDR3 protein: CASRVAGVREQYF
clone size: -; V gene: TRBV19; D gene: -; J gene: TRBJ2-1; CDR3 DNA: TGTGCCAGTAGTATAGCACTAGCTCTAGATGAGCAGTTCTTC; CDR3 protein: CASSIALALDEQFF
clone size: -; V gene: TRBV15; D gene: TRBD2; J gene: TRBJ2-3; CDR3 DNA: TGTGCCACCAGCGGGGGGGGGACAGATACGCAGTATTTT; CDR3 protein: CATSGGGTDTQYF
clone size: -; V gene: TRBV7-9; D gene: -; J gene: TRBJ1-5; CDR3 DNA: TGTGCCAGCAGCTTAGGAGCGGAAGATAGCAATCAGCCCCAGCATTTT; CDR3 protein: CASSLGAEDSNQPQHF
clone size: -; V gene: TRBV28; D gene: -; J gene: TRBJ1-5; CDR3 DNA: TGTGCCAGCAGTTGGACAGTCGGCAGGGGATCTAGCCAGCCCCAGCATTTT; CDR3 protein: CASSWTVGRGSSQPQHF
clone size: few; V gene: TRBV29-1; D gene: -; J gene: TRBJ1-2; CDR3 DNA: TGCAGCGTCCAGACAAACTATGGCTACACCTTC; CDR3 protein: CSVQTNYGYTF